The 29 T cell receptor beta chains presented below share a single source sample, sequenced in a study of T cells in localized non-small cell lung cancer. Sequencing was performed with immunoSEQ multiplex PCR; in TCRdb, only in-frame clones are kept and a portion is missing. The sample gives roughly 17,000 clones, 65% to 85% of which show up once; about 32% is in the top ten. The source material was peripheral blood, sampled before any cancer treatment. All receptors come from a male donor aged 60 or older with stage III lung adenocarcinoma.

This chain joins TRBV29-1 and TRBJ1-2, with 10 positions matching TRBD1. In germline, CDR1 is SQVTM, CDR2 ANQGSEA. V shed 1 base and J 5 bases; nucleotides not matched to a gene: 4. This CDR3 region has 14 residues. The DNA of the CDR3 is TGCAGCGTTGAAGGACAGGGGGCTGGATATGGCTACACCTTC. It codes for CSVEGQGAGYGYTF. The variable domain in full, completed from reference TRBV29-1 and TRBJ1-2, reads SAVISQKPSRDICQRGTSLTIQCQVDSQVTMMFWYRQQPGQSLTLIATANQGSEATYESGFVIDKFPISRPNLTFSTLTVSNMSPEDSSIYLCSVEGQGAGYGYTFGSGTRLTVV.

This clone was seen a handful of times. V is TRBV30 and J is TRBJ1-1; TRBD1 agrees at 7 bases. V lost 5 bases to trimming and J lost 2 bases; unmatched junction nucleotides: 5. The CDR3 covers 13 residues. Germline V gene lookup returns CDR1 GTSNPN and CDR2 SVGIG (reference sequence). The CDR3 DNA follows: TGTGCCTGGGTTGGACAGGTAAACACTGAAGCTTTCTTT. It codes for CAWVGQVNTEAFF.

This clone appeared a single time. The rearrangement joins TRBV6-1 to TRBJ1-1; 9 bases agree with TRBD1. The CDR3 sequence is 15 residues long. Germline loops: CDR1 MNHNS, CDR2 SASEGT. V lost 9 bases, J lost 4 bases, and 12 bases stayed unmatched. CDR3 nucleotides: TGTGCCAGTCCGGGACAGGGCGGGTGGGGCACTGAAGCTTTCTTT. It translates to CASPGQGGWGTEAFF.

The chain links TRBV2 to TRBJ2-3; 12 positions match TRBD2. CDR3 length: 15 amino acids. Germline CDR1 and CDR2: SNHLY and FYNNEI. The V gene end was trimmed by 5 bases and the J gene end by 6 bases; junction bases not matched to a gene: 6. CDR3 coding DNA: TGTGCCAGCAGTCCTAGCGGGGGGGCAGGGGATACGCAGTATTTT. Translating it yields CASSPSGGAGDTQYF.

This clone has just a few counts. This chain uses TRBV2 with TRBJ1-6; 7 positions match TRBD1. J was trimmed by 10 bases and V by 0 bases; bases with no gene match: 6. The CDR3 extends over 15 amino acids. Germline lookup yields CDR1 SNHLY and CDR2 FYNNEI. The CDR3 here is CASSEAHRGSSPLHF. The CDR3 coding sequence is TGTGCCAGCAGTGAAGCACACAGGGGATCCTCACCCCTCCACTTT.

This clone was seen just once. The chain employs TRBV19 and TRBJ1-1, with a weak D call TRBD1 (6 bases). Trimming took off 5 bases at V and 6 bases at J, with 16 bases between the two ends. The CDR3 is 14 amino acids. Germline CDR1 is LNHDA and CDR2 is SQIVND (reference sequence). This CDR3 is CASSSTGYDPEAFF. As DNA, the CDR3 is TGTGCCAGTAGTTCGACAGGCTACGACCCTGAAGCTTTCTTT.

By its share, this clone is medium-sized. This chain connects TRBV6-9 to TRBJ1-2; perhaps TRBD1 as D (6 bases). Germline CDR1 MNHGY, CDR2 SVAAGI. The CDR3 contains 12 residues. Between the trimmed V and J ends, which lost 3 bases and 7 bases, there was a span of 9 bases. CDR3 nucleotides: TGTGCCAGCAGTTACGTAGGGGGTGGCTACACCTTC. Protein: CASSYVGGGYTF.

The chain is built from TRBV4-1 and TRBJ2-1, with 10 bases identical to TRBD1. The CDR3 consists of 15 residues. The germline CDR1 and CDR2 sequences are MGHRA and YSYEKL. V trimming: 0 bases; J trimming: 8 bases; junction bases outside the gene matches: 4. CDR3 sequence (DNA): TGCGCCAGCAGCCAAGAAGGGACAGGGGTTGATGAGCAGTTCTTC. This codes for CASSQEGTGVDEQFF.

The gene calls are TRBV7-4 and TRBJ1-1; D is ambiguous. Deletions cut 5 bases from V and 0 bases from J, with 7 bases between. This CDR3 has 13 residues. CDR1 and CDR2 (germline): SGHVT, SQSDAQ. In nucleotides, the CDR3 is TGTGCCAGCAGCCAGAGCTTGAACACTGAAGCTTTCTTT. Encoded protein: CASSQSLNTEAFF.

The chain uses TRBV19 and TRBJ2-5, with D perhaps TRBD1 (6 bases). Per the germline V gene, CDR1 is LNHDA and CDR2 is SQIVND (reference sequence). This CDR3 comprises 15 residues. V dropped 6 bases and J dropped 0 bases, with 14 bases sitting between them. In DNA form, the CDR3 reads TGTGCCAGTAGCCCTTTCGGGACATACCAAGAGACCCAGTACTTC. Translating it yields CASSPFGTYQETQYF.

This chain joins TRBV7-9 and TRBJ2-3, with TRBD1 identical over 7 bases. With 1 base clipped from V and 5 bases from J, the junction kept 3 bases outside the gene matches. The CDR3 sequence is 14 residues long. Germline V gives CDR1 SEHNR, CDR2 FQNEAQ (reference sequence). CDR3 nucleotide sequence: TGTGCCAGCAGCTTAGGCAGGGGGATAGATACGCAGTATTTT. It encodes CASSLGRGIDTQYF. The variable domain in full, completed from reference TRBV7-9 and TRBJ2-3, reads DTGVSQNPRHKITKRGQNVTFRCDPISEHNRLYWYRQTLGQGPEFLTYFQNEAQLEKSRLLSDRFSAERPKGSFSTLEIQRTEQGDSAMYLCASSLGRGIDTQYFGPGTRLTVL.

The chain employs TRBV27 and TRBJ2-2, with D possibly being TRBD1 (5 bases). The CDR3 sequence is 13 residues long. V shed 4 bases and J shed 7 bases, with 10 bases lying between them. Germline V gives CDR1 MNHEY, CDR2 SMNVEV (reference sequence). The CDR3 loop reads CASSWGRLGELFF. CDR3 coding DNA: TGTGCCAGCAGTTGGGGCCGGCTCGGGGAGCTGTTTTTT.

V usage is TRBV9 and J usage is TRBJ1-6; weak D call: TRBD1 (6 bases). The CDR3 consists of 17 residues. V dropped 3 bases and J dropped 1 base, with 14 bases sitting between them. Germline-derived CDR1 and CDR2 are SGDLS and YYNGEE. CDR3 bases: TGTGCCAGCAGCGACGGACGGAGGGGGTCCTATAATTCACCCCTCCACTTT. Amino acids: CASSDGRRGSYNSPLHF.

The chain carries TRBV27 and TRBJ2-2; D is undetermined. Trimming removed 1 base at V and 1 base at J, with 13 bases between. The CDR3 loop spans 17 amino acids. Germline V gene sequence: CDR1 MNHEY, CDR2 SMNVEV (reference sequence). CDR3 protein: CASSLLSRAGNTGELFF. Written as DNA, the CDR3 is TGTGCCAGCAGTTTATTATCGCGAGCAGGGAACACCGGGGAGCTGTTTTTT.

This sequence joins TRBV2 and TRBJ2-7; D may correspond to TRBD1 or TRBD2 (5 bases each). CDR3 length: 13 amino acids. With 9 bases removed from V and 3 bases from J, the gap between germline ends came to 15 bases. Germline V gene lookup returns CDR1 SNHLY and CDR2 FYNNEI. The chain's CDR3 is CASDQGPFYEQYF. DNA for the CDR3: TGTGCCAGTGATCAGGGACCCTTCTACGAGCAGTACTTC. Complete variable domain (other parts from reference TRBV2 and TRBJ2-7): EPEVTQTPSHQVTQMGQEVILRCVPISNHLYFYWYRQILGQKVEFLVSFYNNEISEKSEIFDDQFSVERPDGSNFTLKIRSTKLEDSAMYFCASDQGPFYEQYFGPGTRLTVT.

This clone was seen just once. Here the CDR3 DNA reads TGTGCCAGCAGTTCGACGGCGAGCTCTGGGGCCAACGTCCTGACTTTC. Translated: CASSSTASSGANVLTF. The V and J genes are TRBV28 and TRBJ2-6; D ambiguous. The germline CDR1 and CDR2 sequences are MDHEN and SYDVKM. CDR3 length: 16 amino acids. With 4 bases removed from V and 0 bases from J, the gap between germline ends came to 10 bases. The full variable domain, in which reference TRBV28 and TRBJ2-6 provide the parts outside the CDR3, is DVKVTQSSRYLVKRTGEKVFLECVQDMDHENMFWYRQDPGLGLRLIYFSYDVKMKEKGDIPEGYSVSREKKERFSLILESASTNQTSMYLCASSSTASSGANVLTFGAGSRLTVL.

Points on this clone: Here the CDR3 omits its conserved ending phenylalanine or tryptophan, so a read error is the likely source. CDR3 nucleotides: TGTGCCAGCAGTCCCGGTGACAGGGTCGGCTACACCCTC. It yields the protein CASSPGDRVGYTL. The chain is built from TRBV6-4 and TRBJ1-2, with TRBD1 identical over 7 bases. The CDR3 loop spans 13 amino acids. Germline CDR1 is MRHNA and CDR2 is SNTAGT. J gave up 8 bases and V 5 bases, and 8 bases lay outside the gene matches.

The rearrangement uses TRBV19 and TRBJ1-6; D is possibly TRBD1 (5 bases). There are 14 residues in the CDR3. V was trimmed by 4 bases and J by 8 bases, leaving 12 bases between them. The V gene's germline CDR1 is LNHDA and CDR2 SQIVND (reference sequence). As DNA, the CDR3 is TGTGCCAGTAGTACCGGGACGGCCCATTCACCCCTCCACTTT. This codes for CASSTGTAHSPLHF. The full variable domain, rest sourced from reference TRBV19 and TRBJ1-6, is DGGITQSPKYLFRKEGQNVTLSCEQNLNHDAMYWYRQDPGQGLRLIYYSQIVNDFQKGDIAEGYSVSREKKESFPLTVTSAQKNPTAFYLCASSTGTAHSPLHFGNGTRLTVT.

The chain carries TRBV5-1 and TRBJ2-2; 8 bases align to TRBD1. Germline CDR1 is SGHRS and CDR2 is YFSETQ. The CDR3 extends over 15 amino acids. Trimming at V came to 5 bases and at J to 0 bases, leaving 3 bases not matched to a gene. Here the CDR3 reads CASSRDRPNTGELFF. DNA for the CDR3: TGCGCCAGCAGTAGGGACAGGCCGAACACCGGGGAGCTGTTTTTT.

In its sample, this clone was seen once. The junction does not match germline at one end; this may be a read error. The V call is TRBV5-1, the J call TRBJ2-7, with D perhaps matching TRBD2 (6 bases). The CDR3 loop spans 14 amino acids. Germline values: CDR1 SGHRS, CDR2 YFSETQ. CDR3 region: CASSLTGTPYEQYF. In DNA, the CDR3 is TGTGCCAGCAGCTTAACCGGGACTCCATACGAGCAGTACTTC.

The J gene is TRBJ2-4, the V gene TRBV21-1. TRBV21-1 is a documented pseudogene. The CDR3 loop spans 18 amino acids. The CDR3, as DNA: TGTGCCAGCAGCAAAGGTCCCCAGGCAACTATAGCCAAAAACATTCAGTACTTC. Its protein product is CASSKGPQATIAKNIQYF.

This sequence joins TRBV5-1 and TRBJ2-6; D unclear. With 0 bases removed from V and 0 bases from J, the gap between germline ends came to 10 bases. The germline V gene encodes CDR1 SGHRS and CDR2 YFSETQ. The CDR3 spans 17 residues. The CDR3 loop reads CASSLAEKTSGANVLTF. The CDR3 region has the DNA TGCGCCAGCAGCTTGGCGGAGAAGACCTCTGGGGCCAACGTCCTGACTTTC.

This clone was picked up a small number of times. The chain recombines TRBV15 with TRBJ1-5; D gene ambiguous. Germline CDR1 reads LNHNV; CDR2 reads YYDKDF (reference sequence). V gave up 0 bases and J gave up 2 bases, with 20 bases separating them. This CDR3 has 19 residues. The CDR3 sequence: CATSRDDFGPELGNQPQHF. The CDR3 DNA is TGTGCCACCAGCAGAGATGATTTTGGTCCGGAGCTGGGCAATCAGCCCCAGCATTTT.

The chain uses TRBV9 and TRBJ2-5; no reliable D call. This CDR3 contains 12 residues. Germline V gene data show CDR1 as SGDLS and CDR2 as YYNGEE. Trimming pared 5 bases from V and 5 bases from J, leaving 10 bases between. CDR3 sequence: CASSPGRETQYF. CDR3 bases: TGTGCCAGCAGTCCTGGAAGGGAGACCCAGTACTTC.

This chain's CDR3 is CASSGEGHGSLSPLHF. CDR3 sequence (DNA): TGTGCCAGCAGCGGGGAGGGACACGGATCGCTCTCACCCCTCCACTTT. J is TRBJ1-6 and V is TRBV9; TRBD1 is a possible D gene (6 bases). Trimming pared 3 bases from V and 10 bases from J, leaving 20 bases between. Germline CDR1 SGDLS, CDR2 YYNGEE. CDR3 length equals 16 residues.

The genes are TRBV11-2 and TRBJ2-1; no firm D call. The germline CDR1 and CDR2 sequences are SGHAT and FQNNGV. Between the trimmed V and J ends, which lost 4 bases and 7 bases, there was a span of 20 bases. CDR3 length: 16 residues. DNA for the CDR3: TGTGCCAGCAGCTCCATCAGTTACAGATATGGGAATGAGCAGTTCTTC. Translating gives CASSSISYRYGNEQFF.

V gene TRBV5-4 combines with J gene TRBJ1-4, with D maybe TRBD1 (6 bases). The CDR3 is 14 amino acids. V was cut by 3 bases and J by 2 bases, with 8 bases left in between. Germline V gene lookup returns CDR1 SGHNT and CDR2 YYREEE (reference sequence). CDR3 in amino acids: CASSSGQTNEKLFF. CDR3 nucleotides: TGTGCCAGCAGCTCCGGACAGACTAATGAAAAACTGTTTTTT.

The V call is TRBV4-1, the J call TRBJ2-3; possibly TRBD1 for D (5 bases). V lost 6 bases and J lost 2, with 21 bases in between. CDR1 and CDR2 (germline): MGHRA, YSYEKL. CDR3 length: 17 residues. CDR3 coding DNA: TGCGCCAGCAGGCGAACGGAGCAGGGATCCCCCACAGATACGCAGTATTTT. Its protein product is CASRRTEQGSPTDTQYF.

The chain couples TRBV10-2 to TRBJ2-7; D might be TRBD1 (5 bases). With 7 bases removed from V and 4 bases from J, the gap between germline ends came to 17 bases. CDR1 is WSHSY, CDR2 SAAADI, per germline. The CDR3 totals 14 residues. The CDR3 nucleotides are TGCGCCAGCAATGACCAGACAGCGTCTTACGAGCAGTACTTC. The encoded protein is CASNDQTASYEQYF.